A selection of T cell receptor beta chains follows, all from one sample in a study of OX40 agonist ivuxolimab in advanced cancers. Produced via immunoSEQ multiplex PCR; TCRdb's table is partial and in-frame only. The table has fewer than 85,000 clones, 80% to 95% seen once. The starting material was CD4+ or CD8+ T cells sorted from blood, obtained in a trial of the OX40 agonist ivuxolimab. The receptors originated from an adult with an advanced solid tumor such as melanoma, head and neck, liver or kidney cancer. The CDR3 runs from the conserved cysteine through the conserved F or W. Fields, in order: clone size, D gene, V gene, J gene, CDR3 protein, CDR3 DNA. A D gene is named only where the DNA matches it firmly. Clone size is not always given. Where it is, it says once, few, many or a class for expanded clones.

clone_size: -; d_call: -; v_call: TRBV7-9; j_call: TRBJ2-5; cdr3_aa: CASSLGDTGTQYF; cdr3_nt: TGTGCCAGCAGCTTAGGGGACACGGGGACCCAGTACTTC
clone_size: once; d_call: -; v_call: TRBV10-3; j_call: TRBJ2-1; cdr3_aa: CATLPRRADEQFF; cdr3_nt: TGTGCCACCCTTCCCAGGAGGGCCGATGAGCAGTTCTTC
clone_size: -; d_call: TRBD2; v_call: TRBV30; j_call: TRBJ2-3; cdr3_aa: CAWSVTSETQYF; cdr3_nt: TGTGCCTGGAGTGTAACTAGCGAGACGCAGTATTTT
clone_size: few; d_call: TRBD1; v_call: TRBV7-2; j_call: TRBJ1-4; cdr3_aa: CASSLANVGQINEKLFF; cdr3_nt: TGTGCCAGCAGCTTAGCGAACGTGGGACAGATTAATGAAAAACTGTTTTTT
clone_size: -; d_call: -; v_call: TRBV5-1; j_call: TRBJ1-3; cdr3_aa: CASSPGGASSGNTIYF; cdr3_nt: TGCGCCAGCAGTCCCGGGGGCGCCTCCTCTGGAAACACCATATATTTT
clone_size: -; d_call: TRBD2; v_call: TRBV7-2; j_call: TRBJ2-1; cdr3_aa: CASSRRASGPYNEQFF; cdr3_nt: TGTGCCAGCAGCCGCCGGGCTAGCGGACCCTACAATGAGCAGTTCTTC
clone_size: -; d_call: TRBD2; v_call: TRBV6-6; j_call: TRBJ2-7; cdr3_aa: CASSSSGRASYEQYF; cdr3_nt: TGTGCCAGCAGTTCTAGCGGGAGGGCCTCCTACGAGCAGTACTTC
clone_size: -; d_call: -; v_call: TRBV2; j_call: TRBJ2-2; cdr3_aa: CASRAGQNTGELFF; cdr3_nt: TGTGCCAGCAGGGCGGGACAGAACACCGGGGAGCTGTTTTTT
clone_size: -; d_call: -; v_call: TRBV27; j_call: TRBJ1-4; cdr3_aa: CASSPGRGTNEKLFF; cdr3_nt: TGTGCCAGCAGCCCCGGGCGGGGTACTAATGAAAAACTGTTTTTT
clone_size: -; d_call: -; v_call: TRBV5-4; j_call: TRBJ2-1; cdr3_aa: CASSRYRGNEQFF; cdr3_nt: TGTGCCAGCAGCAGATATAGAGGGAATGAGCAGTTCTTC
clone_size: -; d_call: -; v_call: TRBV6-6; j_call: TRBJ1-2; cdr3_aa: CASAPHEDNYGYTF; cdr3_nt: TGTGCCAGCGCCCCCCACGAGGACAATTATGGCTACACCTTC
clone_size: -; d_call: -; v_call: TRBV5-1; j_call: TRBJ2-4; cdr3_aa: CASSLNLGEANIQYF; cdr3_nt: TGCGCCAGCAGCTTGAACCTCGGGGAGGCGAACATTCAGTACTTC
clone_size: -; d_call: -; v_call: TRBV7-6; j_call: TRBJ2-7; cdr3_aa: CASSLGPTRNYEQYF; cdr3_nt: TGTGCCAGCAGCTTAGGCCCTACTAGGAACTACGAGCAGTACTTC
clone_size: -; d_call: -; v_call: TRBV5-1; j_call: TRBJ2-3; cdr3_aa: CASSLMDTQYF; cdr3_nt: TGCGCCAGCAGCTTGATGGATACGCAGTATTTT
clone_size: -; d_call: -; v_call: TRBV11-3; j_call: TRBJ1-1; cdr3_aa: CASSLYRAEAFF; cdr3_nt: TGTGCCAGCAGCCTTTACAGGGCCGAAGCTTTCTTT
clone_size: once; d_call: TRBD2; v_call: TRBV5-3; j_call: TRBJ2-3; cdr3_aa: CARSTSGTSGPLHTDTQYF; cdr3_nt: TGTGCCAGAAGCACCTCCGGGACTAGCGGGCCCCTTCACACAGATACGCAGTATTTT
clone_size: -; d_call: -; v_call: TRBV6-6; j_call: TRBJ2-3; cdr3_aa: CASILDADSTDTQYF; cdr3_nt: TGTGCCAGCATCCTGGATGCCGATAGCACAGATACGCAGTATTTT
clone_size: once; d_call: -; v_call: TRBV7-2; j_call: TRBJ1-2; cdr3_aa: CASSLVGDGNYGYTF; cdr3_nt: TGTGCCAGCAGCTTAGTGGGGGACGGGAACTATGGCTACACCTTC
clone_size: -; d_call: TRBD2; v_call: TRBV7-2; j_call: TRBJ2-7; cdr3_aa: CASSLVGTSLVNEQYF; cdr3_nt: TGTGCCAGCAGCTTAGTAGGGACTAGCTTAGTGAACGAGCAGTACTTC
clone_size: few; d_call: TRBD1; v_call: TRBV28; j_call: TRBJ2-7; cdr3_aa: CASSPSGTDYTYEQYF; cdr3_nt: TGTGCCAGCAGTCCCTCCGGGACAGATTATACCTACGAGCAGTACTTC
clone_size: -; d_call: -; v_call: TRBV6-5; j_call: TRBJ2-7; cdr3_aa: CASREELGFYEQYF; cdr3_nt: TGTGCCAGCAGGGAGGAGCTGGGCTTCTACGAGCAGTACTTC
clone_size: -; d_call: -; v_call: TRBV6-5; j_call: TRBJ1-1; cdr3_aa: CASSTVGQLNTEAFF; cdr3_nt: TGTGCCAGCAGTACTGTCGGGCAGTTGAACACTGAAGCTTTCTTT
clone_size: -; d_call: -; v_call: TRBV5-1; j_call: TRBJ1-5; cdr3_aa: CASSLEADNQPQHF; cdr3_nt: TGCGCCAGCAGCTTGGAGGCAGACAATCAGCCCCAGCATTTT
clone_size: -; d_call: -; v_call: TRBV18; j_call: TRBJ1-3; cdr3_aa: CASSPSGLNTIYF; cdr3_nt: TGTGCCAGCTCACCGTCGGGTCTAAACACCATATATTTT
clone_size: -; d_call: -; v_call: TRBV5-6; j_call: TRBJ2-7; cdr3_aa: CASSPGGDLIYEQYF; cdr3_nt: TGTGCCAGCAGCCCCGGCGGCGATCTAATCTACGAGCAGTACTTC
clone_size: -; d_call: -; v_call: TRBV7-9; j_call: TRBJ2-5; cdr3_aa: CASSLDFETQYF; cdr3_nt: TGTGCCAGCAGCTTAGACTTCGAGACCCAGTACTTC
clone_size: -; d_call: -; v_call: TRBV28; j_call: TRBJ1-5; cdr3_aa: CASSTLGDNQPQHF; cdr3_nt: TGTGCCAGCAGTACCTTAGGAGATAATCAGCCCCAGCATTTT
clone_size: -; d_call: -; v_call: TRBV6-1; j_call: TRBJ2-3; cdr3_aa: CASSEARNSPDTQYF; cdr3_nt: TGTGCCAGCAGTGAAGCGCGGAACAGCCCAGATACGCAGTATTTT